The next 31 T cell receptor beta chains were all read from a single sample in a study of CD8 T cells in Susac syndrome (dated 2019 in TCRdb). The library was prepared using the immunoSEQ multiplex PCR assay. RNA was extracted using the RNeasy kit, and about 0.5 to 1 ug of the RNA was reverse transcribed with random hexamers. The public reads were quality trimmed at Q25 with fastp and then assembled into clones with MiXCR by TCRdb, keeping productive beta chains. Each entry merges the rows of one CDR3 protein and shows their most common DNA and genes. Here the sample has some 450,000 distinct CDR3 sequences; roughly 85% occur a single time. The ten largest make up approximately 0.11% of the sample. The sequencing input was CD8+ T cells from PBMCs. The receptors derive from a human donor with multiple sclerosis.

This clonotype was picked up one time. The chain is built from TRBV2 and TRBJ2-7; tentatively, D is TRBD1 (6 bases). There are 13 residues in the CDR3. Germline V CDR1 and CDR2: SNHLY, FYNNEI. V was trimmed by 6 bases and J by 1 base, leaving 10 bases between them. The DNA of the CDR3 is TGTGCCAGCAGGACAGGCAGATCCTACGAGCAGTACTTC. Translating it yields CASRTGRSYEQYF.

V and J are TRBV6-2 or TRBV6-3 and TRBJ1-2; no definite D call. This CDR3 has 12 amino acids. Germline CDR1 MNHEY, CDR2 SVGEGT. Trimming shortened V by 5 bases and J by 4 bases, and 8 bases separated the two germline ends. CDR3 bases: TGTGCCAGCAGTCCTGTTCTCTATGGCTACACCTTC. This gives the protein CASSPVLYGYTF.

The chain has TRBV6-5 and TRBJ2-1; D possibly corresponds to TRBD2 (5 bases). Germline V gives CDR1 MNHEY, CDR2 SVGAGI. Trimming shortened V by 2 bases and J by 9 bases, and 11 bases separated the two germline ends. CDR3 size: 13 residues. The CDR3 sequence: CASSYGGPFEQFF. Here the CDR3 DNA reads TGTGCCAGCAGTTACGGAGGCCCGTTTGAGCAGTTCTTC.

The CDR3 bases are TGTGCCAGCAGCTCAATACCCACAGGGGACGAGACCCAGTACTTC. Translation gives CASSSIPTGDETQYF. The chain employs TRBV7-2 and TRBJ2-5; 7 nucleotides agree with TRBD1. The CDR3 loop spans 15 amino acids. The V and J ends lost 4 bases and 5 bases, in that order; junction bases with no gene match: 10. Germline values: CDR1 SGHTA, CDR2 FQGNSA.

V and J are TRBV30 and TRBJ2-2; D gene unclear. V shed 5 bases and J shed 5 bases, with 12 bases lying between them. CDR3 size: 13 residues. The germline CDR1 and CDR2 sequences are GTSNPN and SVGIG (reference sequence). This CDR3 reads CAWGLLGTGELFF. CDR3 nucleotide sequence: TGTGCCTGGGGCCTCCTCGGGACCGGGGAGCTGTTTTTT.

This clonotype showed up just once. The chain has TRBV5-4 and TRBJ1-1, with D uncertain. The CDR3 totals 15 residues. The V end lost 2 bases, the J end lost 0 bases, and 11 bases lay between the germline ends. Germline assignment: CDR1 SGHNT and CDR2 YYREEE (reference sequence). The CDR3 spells CASSFVENMNTEAFF. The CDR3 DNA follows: TGTGCCAGCAGCTTTGTTGAGAACATGAACACTGAAGCTTTCTTT.

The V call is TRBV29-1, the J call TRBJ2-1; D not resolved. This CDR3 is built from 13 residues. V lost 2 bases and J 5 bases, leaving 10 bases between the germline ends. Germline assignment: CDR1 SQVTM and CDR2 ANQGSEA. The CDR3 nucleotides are TGCAGCGTTGAATCGGACCAAGACAATGAGCAGTTCTTC. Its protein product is CSVESDQDNEQFF.

The CDR3 reads CASSTGTSTDTQYF. In nucleotides, the CDR3 is TGTGCCAGCAGCACGGGGACTAGCACAGATACGCAGTATTTT. This chain uses TRBV5-6 with TRBJ2-3; D possibly corresponds to TRBD2 (6 bases). The ends were cut back, 4 bases at V and 0 bases at J, with 9 bases in the middle. Germline V gene data show CDR1 as SGHDT and CDR2 as YYEEEE. The CDR3 extends over 14 amino acids.

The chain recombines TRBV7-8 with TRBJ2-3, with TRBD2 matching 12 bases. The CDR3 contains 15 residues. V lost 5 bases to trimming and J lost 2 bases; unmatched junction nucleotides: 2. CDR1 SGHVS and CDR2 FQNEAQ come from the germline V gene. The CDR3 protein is CASSRTSGTTDTQYF. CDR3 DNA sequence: TGTGCCAGCAGCCGGACTAGCGGGACCACAGATACGCAGTATTTT.

The CDR3 region has the DNA TGTGCCAGTGGTGACGGGAGGGAGGATGAGCAGTTCTTC. Its translation: CASGDGREDEQFF. The rearrangement links TRBV6-6 to TRBJ2-1; 8 positions agree with TRBD2. The germline gives CDR1 MNHNY, CDR2 SVGAGI (reference sequence). This CDR3 has 13 residues. J lost 8 bases, V lost 9 bases, and 9 bases had no gene match.

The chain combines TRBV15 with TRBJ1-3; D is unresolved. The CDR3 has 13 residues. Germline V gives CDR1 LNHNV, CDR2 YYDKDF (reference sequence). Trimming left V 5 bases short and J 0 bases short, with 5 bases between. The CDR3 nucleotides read TGTGCCACCAGCGGCCCCTCTGGAAACACCATATATTTT. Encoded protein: CATSGPSGNTIYF.

The CDR3 is CASSLGPYGGQETQYF. CDR3 coding DNA: TGTGCCAGCAGCTTAGGGCCATACGGGGGGCAAGAGACCCAGTACTTC. The chain employs TRBV7-9 and TRBJ2-5; 7 bases are a match to TRBD2. After removal of 1 base from V and 2 bases from J, the junction contained 7 bases not matched to a gene. This CDR3 is 16 amino acids long. Germline V gene lookup returns CDR1 SEHNR and CDR2 FQNEAQ (reference sequence).

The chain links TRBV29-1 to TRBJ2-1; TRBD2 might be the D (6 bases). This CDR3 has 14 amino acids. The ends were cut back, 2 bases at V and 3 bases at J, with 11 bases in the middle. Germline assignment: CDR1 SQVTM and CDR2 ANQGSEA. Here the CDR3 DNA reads TGCAGCGTTGAATTCGGGAGCAACTACAATGAGCAGTTCTTC. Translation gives CSVEFGSNYNEQFF.

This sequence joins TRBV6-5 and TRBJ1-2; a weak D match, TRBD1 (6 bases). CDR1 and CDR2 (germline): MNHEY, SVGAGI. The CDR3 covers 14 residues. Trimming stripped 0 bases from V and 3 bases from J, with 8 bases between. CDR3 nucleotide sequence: TGTGCCAGCAGTTACTCGGGGGGCGACTATGGCTACACCTTC. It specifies CASSYSGGDYGYTF.

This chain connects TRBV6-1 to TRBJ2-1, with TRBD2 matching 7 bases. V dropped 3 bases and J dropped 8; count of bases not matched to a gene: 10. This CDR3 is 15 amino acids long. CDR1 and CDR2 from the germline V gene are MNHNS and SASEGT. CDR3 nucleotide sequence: TGTGCCAGCAGTGACGACTCCGCGGGAGTGGATGAGCAGTTCTTC. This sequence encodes CASSDDSAGVDEQFF.

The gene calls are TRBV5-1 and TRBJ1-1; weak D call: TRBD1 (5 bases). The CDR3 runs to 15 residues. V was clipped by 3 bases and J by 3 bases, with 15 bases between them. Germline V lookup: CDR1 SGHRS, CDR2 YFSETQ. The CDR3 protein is CASSSGVDMDTEAFF. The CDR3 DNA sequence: TGCGCCAGCAGCTCGGGGGTCGATATGGACACTGAAGCTTTCTTT.

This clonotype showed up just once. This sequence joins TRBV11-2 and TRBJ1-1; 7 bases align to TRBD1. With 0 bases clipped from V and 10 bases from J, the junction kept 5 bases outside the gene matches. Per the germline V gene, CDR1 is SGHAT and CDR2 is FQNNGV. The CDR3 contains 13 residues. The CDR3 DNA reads TGTGCCAGCAGCTTAGATTCGACAGGGTTAGCTTTCTTT. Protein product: CASSLDSTGLAFF.

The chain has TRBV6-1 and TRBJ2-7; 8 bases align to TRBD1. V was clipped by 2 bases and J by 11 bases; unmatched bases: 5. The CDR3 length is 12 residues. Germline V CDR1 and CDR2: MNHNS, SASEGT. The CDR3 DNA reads TGTGCCAGCAGTGAACGGCAGGGGGCCGAGTACTTC. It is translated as CASSERQGAEYF.

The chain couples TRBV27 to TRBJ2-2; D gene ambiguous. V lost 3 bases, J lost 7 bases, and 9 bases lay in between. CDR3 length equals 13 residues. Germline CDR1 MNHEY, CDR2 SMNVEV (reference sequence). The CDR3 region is CASSLPPGGELFF. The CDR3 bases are TGTGCCAGCAGTTTGCCTCCTGGCGGGGAGCTGTTTTTT.

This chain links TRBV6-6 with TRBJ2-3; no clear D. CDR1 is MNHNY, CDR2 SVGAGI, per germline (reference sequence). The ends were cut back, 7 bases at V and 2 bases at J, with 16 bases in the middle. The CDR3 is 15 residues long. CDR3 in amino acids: CASTLRGEDTDTQYF. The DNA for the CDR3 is TGTGCCAGCACTTTACGCGGTGAAGACACAGATACGCAGTATTTT.

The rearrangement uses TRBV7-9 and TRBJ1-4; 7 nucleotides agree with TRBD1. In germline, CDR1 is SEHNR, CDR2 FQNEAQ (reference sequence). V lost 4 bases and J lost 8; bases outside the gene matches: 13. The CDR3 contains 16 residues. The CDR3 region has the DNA TGTGCCAGCAGCTCAGGAGAAACAGGGGAGTACGAAAAACTGTTTTTT. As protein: CASSSGETGEYEKLFF.

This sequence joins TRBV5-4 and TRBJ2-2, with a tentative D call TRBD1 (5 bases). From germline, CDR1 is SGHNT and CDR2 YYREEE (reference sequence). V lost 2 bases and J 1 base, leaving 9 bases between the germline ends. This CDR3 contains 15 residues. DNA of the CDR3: TGTGCCAGCAGCTTTGGACACCTGAACACCGGGGAGCTGTTTTTT. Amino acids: CASSFGHLNTGELFF. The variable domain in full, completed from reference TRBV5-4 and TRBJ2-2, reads ETGVTQSPTHLIKTRGQQVTLRCSSQSGHNTVSWYQQALGQGPQFIFQYYREEENGRGNFPPRFSGLQFPNYSSELNVNALELDDSALYLCASSFGHLNTGELFFGEGSRLTVL.

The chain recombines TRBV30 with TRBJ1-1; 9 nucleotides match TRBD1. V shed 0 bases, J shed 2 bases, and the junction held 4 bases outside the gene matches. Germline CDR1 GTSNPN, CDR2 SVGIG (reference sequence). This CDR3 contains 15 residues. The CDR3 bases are TGTGCCTGGAGTGTGAGGGACAGGGCCAACACTGAAGCTTTCTTT. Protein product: CAWSVRDRANTEAFF.

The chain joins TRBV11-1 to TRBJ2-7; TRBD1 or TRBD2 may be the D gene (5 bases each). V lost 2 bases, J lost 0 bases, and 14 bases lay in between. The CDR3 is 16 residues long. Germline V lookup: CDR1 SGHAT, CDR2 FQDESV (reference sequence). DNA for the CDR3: TGTGCCAGCAGCTTACCCCGGGACCTCGGCTCCTACGAGCAGTACTTC. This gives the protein CASSLPRDLGSYEQYF.

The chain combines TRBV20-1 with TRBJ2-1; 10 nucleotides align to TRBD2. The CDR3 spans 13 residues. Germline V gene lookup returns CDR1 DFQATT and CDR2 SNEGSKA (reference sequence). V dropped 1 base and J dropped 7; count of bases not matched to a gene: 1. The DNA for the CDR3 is TGCAGTGCTAGAGTACTAGCGGGGAATGAGCAGTTCTTC. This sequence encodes CSARVLAGNEQFF.

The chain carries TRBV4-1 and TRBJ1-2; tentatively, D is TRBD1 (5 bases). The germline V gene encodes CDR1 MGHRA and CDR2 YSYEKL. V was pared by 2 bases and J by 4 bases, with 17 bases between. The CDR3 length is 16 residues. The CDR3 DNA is TGCGCCAGCAGCCAAAAAATGACAGCGCCGGGCTATGGCTACACCTTC. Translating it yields CASSQKMTAPGYGYTF.

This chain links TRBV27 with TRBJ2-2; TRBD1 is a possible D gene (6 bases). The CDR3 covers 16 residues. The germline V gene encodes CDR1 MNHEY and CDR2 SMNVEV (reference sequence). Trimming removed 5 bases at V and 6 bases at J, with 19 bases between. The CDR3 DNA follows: TGTGCCAGCAGTACCGACAGGTTAACAGGCTCCGGGGAGCTGTTTTTT. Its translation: CASSTDRLTGSGELFF.

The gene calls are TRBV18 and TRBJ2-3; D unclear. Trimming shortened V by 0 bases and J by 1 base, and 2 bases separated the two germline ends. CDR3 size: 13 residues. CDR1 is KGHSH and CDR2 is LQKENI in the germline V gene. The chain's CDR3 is CASSPPGTDTQYF. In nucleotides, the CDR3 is TGTGCCAGCTCACCACCGGGCACAGATACGCAGTATTTT.

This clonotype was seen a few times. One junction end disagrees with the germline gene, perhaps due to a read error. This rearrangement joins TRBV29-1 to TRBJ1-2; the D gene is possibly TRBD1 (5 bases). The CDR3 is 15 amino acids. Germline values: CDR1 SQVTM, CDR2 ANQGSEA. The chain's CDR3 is CSVDRDGVSYYGYTF. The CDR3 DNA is TGCAGCGTTGACCGGGACGGAGTGTCCTACTATGGCTACACTTTC.

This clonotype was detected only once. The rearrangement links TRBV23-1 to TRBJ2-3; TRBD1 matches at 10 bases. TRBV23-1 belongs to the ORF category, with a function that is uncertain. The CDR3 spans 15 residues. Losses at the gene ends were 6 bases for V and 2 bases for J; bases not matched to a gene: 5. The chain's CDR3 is CASSRDRGPTDTQYF. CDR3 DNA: TGCGCCAGCAGCCGTGACAGGGGGCCCACAGATACGCAGTATTTT.

The CDR3 DNA sequence: TGCAGTGCTAGAGTACAGGGGGATCAGCCCCAGCATTTT. This sequence encodes CSARVQGDQPQHF. The rearrangement joins TRBV20-1 to TRBJ1-5; 8 bases agree with TRBD1. The germline V gene encodes CDR1 DFQATT and CDR2 SNEGSKA (reference sequence). Germline trimming cut 1 base from V and 5 bases from J; bases unmatched to any gene: 1. The CDR3 has 13 amino acids.